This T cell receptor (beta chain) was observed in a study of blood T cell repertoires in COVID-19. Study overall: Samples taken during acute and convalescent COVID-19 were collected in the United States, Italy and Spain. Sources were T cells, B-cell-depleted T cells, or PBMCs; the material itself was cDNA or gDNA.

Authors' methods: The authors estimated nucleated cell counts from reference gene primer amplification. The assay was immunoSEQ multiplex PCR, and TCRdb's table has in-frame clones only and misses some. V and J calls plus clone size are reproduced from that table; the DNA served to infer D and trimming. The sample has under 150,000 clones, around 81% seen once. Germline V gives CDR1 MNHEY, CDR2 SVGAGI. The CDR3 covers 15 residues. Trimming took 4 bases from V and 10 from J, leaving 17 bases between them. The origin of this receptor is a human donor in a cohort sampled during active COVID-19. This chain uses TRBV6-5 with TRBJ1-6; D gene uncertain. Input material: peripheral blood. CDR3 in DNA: TGTGCCAGCAGTTCCATGGAGGGCTTTAGGTCACCCCTCCACTTT. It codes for CASSSMEGFRSPLHF.